This T cell receptor beta chain was captured by sequencing in a study of T cells after yellow fever vaccination. Study summary: Researchers used SMART-Seq v4 Ultra Low Input to prepare fractions that had low cell numbers.

Germline CDR1 SGHTA, CDR2 FQGNSA. The CDR3 consists of 14 residues. Trimming removed 3 bases at V and 2 bases at J, with 8 bases between. This clonotype showed up just a few times. Its target is not known. Whole-study results and caveats: Most clones from primary vaccination were detected again post-booster (about 95% CD4, approximately 90% CD8).

A universal primer site and UMIs were added as TCR cDNA was made by 5'RACE template switching. MiXCR was run by TCRdb on the 5' RACE reads, yielding one entry per CDR3 protein. The sample lists a few hundred thousand distinct CDR3 sequences, approximately 16% occurring once. Sequencing was performed on PBMCs, taken less than 6 days after the first yellow fever vaccination. The chain employs TRBV7-2 and TRBJ1-3; maybe TRBD1 (6 bases). The sequence came from a young man who received the YFV17D yellow fever vaccine. The CDR3 spells CASSFQGTGNTIYF. The DNA of the CDR3 is TGTGCCAGCAGCTTCCAGGGGACTGGAAACACCATATATTTT. The variable domain in full, completed from reference TRBV7-2 and TRBJ1-3, reads GAGVSQSPSNKVTEKGKDVELRCDPISGHTALYWYRQSLGQGLEFLIYFQGNSAPDKSGLPSDRFSAERTGGSVSTLTIQRTQQEDSAVYLCASSFQGTGNTIYFGEGSWLTVV.